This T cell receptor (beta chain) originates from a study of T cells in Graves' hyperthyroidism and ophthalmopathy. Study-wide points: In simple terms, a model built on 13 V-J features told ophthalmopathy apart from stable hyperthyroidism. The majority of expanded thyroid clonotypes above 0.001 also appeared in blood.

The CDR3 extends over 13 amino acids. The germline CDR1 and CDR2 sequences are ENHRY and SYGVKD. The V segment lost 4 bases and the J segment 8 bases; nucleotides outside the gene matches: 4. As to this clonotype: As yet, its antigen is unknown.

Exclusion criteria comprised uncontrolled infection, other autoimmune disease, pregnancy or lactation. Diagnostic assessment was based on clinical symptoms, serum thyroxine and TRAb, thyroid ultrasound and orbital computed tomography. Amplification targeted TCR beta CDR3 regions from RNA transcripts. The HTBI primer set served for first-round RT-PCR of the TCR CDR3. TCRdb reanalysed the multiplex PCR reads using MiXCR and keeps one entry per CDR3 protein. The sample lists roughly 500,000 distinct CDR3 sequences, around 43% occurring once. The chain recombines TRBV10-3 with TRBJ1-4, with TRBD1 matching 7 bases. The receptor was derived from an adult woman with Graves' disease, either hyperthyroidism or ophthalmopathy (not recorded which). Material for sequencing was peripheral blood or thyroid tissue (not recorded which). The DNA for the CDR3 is TGTGCCATCAGTGGGGACAGCGGAGAAAAACTGTTTTTT. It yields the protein CAISGDSGEKLFF.